This entry lists 21 T cell receptor beta chains sequenced from one sample in a study of vaccination and CD4 T cells after COVID-19. These receptors are not linked to any known antigen. Cultured CD4+ T cells had their DNA profiled by the Oncomine TCR Beta short-read assay. In TCRdb, the PCR reads were re-called with MiXCR into one record per CDR3 protein. The sample carries around 10,000 distinct CDR3 sequences, roughly 44% recorded once. The treatment was: roughly ten-day PBMC culture with coronavirus spike peptide pools or control peptides (ViraFEST assay). The sample was CD4+ T cells from blood, cultured in vitro. Every receptor here comes from a human donor who had recovered from COVID-19.

This clonotype was picked up a small number of times. The chain links TRBV27 to TRBJ2-7; D might be TRBD2 (7 bases). Trimming took off 2 bases at V and 9 bases at J, with 20 bases between the two ends. The germline CDR1 and CDR2 sequences are MNHEY and SMNVEV (reference sequence). This CDR3 has 15 residues. The CDR3 is CASSLMIGGGSVQYF. In DNA form, the CDR3 reads TGTGCCAGCAGTTTAATGATAGGGGGAGGGAGCGTGCAGTACTTC.

This clonotype has a handful of counts. The J gene is TRBJ1-1, the V gene TRBV6-1, with a tentative D call TRBD1 (6 bases). Germline V gene sequence: CDR1 MNHNS, CDR2 SASEGT. Trimming took 6 bases from V and 5 from J, leaving 7 bases between them. This CDR3 is 11 amino acids long. The CDR3 sequence: CASRQGTEAFF. The CDR3 DNA sequence: TGTGCCAGCAGACAGGGAACTGAAGCTTTCTTT.

V is TRBV10-3 and J is TRBJ1-1; possible D gene TRBD1, 5 bases. This CDR3 contains 14 residues. Trimming stripped 4 bases from V and 7 bases from J, with 16 bases between. The germline V gene encodes CDR1 ENHRY and CDR2 SYGVKD. The CDR3 nucleotides read TGTGCCATCAGTGGAGGTCGACAGAACCTTGAAGCTTTCTTT. This codes for CAISGGRQNLEAFF.

CDR3 coding DNA: TGTGCCAGCAGTTATTCTGTAGTCGGGACAGGGGTCTATGGCTACACCTTC. As protein: CASSYSVVGTGVYGYTF. The chain joins TRBV6-5 to TRBJ1-2; 10 bases are a match to TRBD1. The CDR3 covers 17 residues. J gave up 4 bases and V 3 bases, and 11 bases lay outside the gene matches. CDR1 MNHEY and CDR2 SVGAGI come from the germline V gene.

This clonotype has just a few counts. The chain recombines TRBV19 with TRBJ1-2; D is uncertain. The CDR3 has 15 residues. V dropped 1 base and J dropped 7 bases, with 16 bases sitting between them. Germline CDR1 LNHDA, CDR2 SQIVND (reference sequence). The CDR3 loop reads CASSIGQSAIGGYTF. The CDR3 DNA follows: TGTGCCAGTAGTATAGGTCAGTCAGCGATCGGTGGCTACACCTTC.

The V call is TRBV6-1, the J call TRBJ1-1, with 11 bases aligning to TRBD1. V trimming: 5 bases; J trimming: 10 bases; junction bases outside the gene matches: 12. This CDR3 has 15 amino acids. The germline CDR1 and CDR2 sequences are MNHNS and SASEGT. The CDR3 DNA reads as TGTGCCAGCAGTCCGGCGGACAGGGGGCGCATTATAGCTTTCTTT. This encodes CASSPADRGRIIAFF.

The J gene is TRBJ2-5, the V gene TRBV4-1; D unclear. With 1 base removed from V and 1 base from J, the gap between germline ends came to 16 bases. CDR3 length: 17 amino acids. Germline CDR1 and CDR2: MGHRA and YSYEKL. For the CDR3, the DNA is TGCGCCAGCAGCCAAGTGCTGCAGGCGGAACCCCAAGAGACCCAGTACTTC. Translation: CASSQVLQAEPQETQYF.

This chain uses TRBV6-1 with TRBJ2-1; the D is unclear. Trimming removed 5 bases at V and 5 bases at J, with 4 bases between. CDR1 and CDR2 from the germline V gene are MNHNS and SASEGT. The CDR3 consists of 11 residues. The CDR3 nucleotides read TGTGCCAGCAGTAGGGACAATGAGCAGTTCTTC. It codes for CASSRDNEQFF.

In this sample, this clonotype turned up a few times. V is TRBV20-1 and J is TRBJ2-5; D is unclear. This CDR3 has 10 amino acids. Trimming removed 5 bases from V and 2 bases from J, with 3 bases in between. Germline V gene lookup returns CDR1 DFQATT and CDR2 SNEGSKA (reference sequence). In DNA form, the CDR3 reads TGCAGTGCTGGACAAGAGACCCAGTACTTC. It is translated as CSAGQETQYF.

This chain uses TRBV11-3 with TRBJ2-7; D is undetermined. The germline V gene encodes CDR1 SGHNT and CDR2 YENEEA. V was pared by 5 bases and J by 5 bases, with 13 bases between. This CDR3 has 13 amino acids. CDR3 amino acids: CASSQHRVNEQYF. Written as DNA, the CDR3 is TGTGCCAGCAGCCAACACCGGGTTAACGAGCAGTACTTC.

The chain uses TRBV5-1 and TRBJ2-6; the D gene is possibly TRBD1 (5 bases). The germline V gene has CDR1 SGHRS and CDR2 YFSETQ. V lost 2 bases to trimming and J lost 0 bases, with 9 bases between them. The CDR3 length is 16 residues. CDR3 in DNA: TGCGCCAGCAGCTTACGACAGACCTCTGGGGCCAACGTCCTGACTTTC. Amino acid sequence: CASSLRQTSGANVLTF.

The CDR3 DNA is TGTGCCAGCAGCCAAGGGATCGGGGGGTTGAACTATGGCTACACCTTC. The encoded protein is CASSQGIGGLNYGYTF. This rearrangement joins TRBV3-1 to TRBJ1-2; D is possibly TRBD1 (5 bases). From germline, CDR1 is LGHDT and CDR2 YNNKEL (reference sequence). The CDR3 has 16 amino acids. Trimming pared 1 base from V and 2 bases from J, leaving 14 bases between.

As concerns this clonotype: One junction end does not reproduce the germline sequence, and a read error may be involved. The J gene is TRBJ1-4, the V gene TRBV6-1, with D perhaps matching TRBD1 (6 bases). The length of the CDR3 is 12 residues. Looked up from germline, CDR1 is MNHNS and CDR2 is SASEGT. Here the CDR3 reads CVSREGGEKLFF. In DNA form, the CDR3 reads TGTGTCAGCAGGGAGGGGGGTGAAAAACTGTTTTTT.

Only a few counts were recorded for this clonotype. This chain joins TRBV24-1 and TRBJ2-5; 10 bases fit TRBD1. J lost 5 bases, V lost 4 bases, and 0 bases had no gene match. The CDR3 is 13 amino acids. Per the germline V gene, CDR1 is KGHDR and CDR2 is SFDVKD. The CDR3 sequence: CATSEDRGETQYF. The CDR3 bases are TGTGCCACCAGTGAGGACAGGGGGGAGACCCAGTACTTC.

The sample holds one count of this clonotype. The chain links TRBV5-1 to TRBJ2-3; D call uncertain. The CDR3 runs to 13 residues. Germline V gives CDR1 SGHRS, CDR2 YFSETQ. The V end lost 0 bases, the J end lost 1 base, and 3 bases lay between the germline ends. In DNA form, the CDR3 reads TGCGCCAGCAGCTTGGCGGGCACAGATACGCAGTATTTT. It specifies CASSLAGTDTQYF.

Sample share makes this clonotype large. This chain connects TRBV11-2 to TRBJ2-2; D may match TRBD1 or TRBD2 (5 bases each). This CDR3 contains 16 residues. CDR1 and CDR2 from the germline V gene are SGHAT and FQNNGV. V lost 6 bases and J lost 2, with 16 bases in between. This CDR3 is CASSFRYGANTGELFF. The CDR3 coding sequence is TGTGCCAGCAGTTTTCGGTACGGGGCCAACACCGGGGAGCTGTTTTTT. The whole variable domain, remainder taken from reference TRBV11-2 and TRBJ2-2, is EAGVAQSPRYKIIEKRQSVAFWCNPISGHATLYWYQQILGQGPKLLIQFQNNGVVDDSQLPKDRFSAERLKGVDSTLKIQPAKLEDSAVYLCASSFRYGANTGELFFGEGSRLTVL.

J is TRBJ1-1 and V is TRBV6-1, with TRBD1 matching 10 bases. The CDR3 covers 14 residues. Germline CDR1 is MNHNS and CDR2 is SASEGT. After removal of 7 bases from V and 7 bases from J, the junction contained 9 bases not matched to a gene. The CDR3 sequence is CASTWDRGLFEAFF. CDR3 nucleotides: TGTGCCAGCACTTGGGACAGGGGCCTTTTTGAAGCTTTCTTT.

The J gene is TRBJ1-2, the V gene TRBV5-6; 9 bases line up with TRBD1. V gave up 5 bases and J gave up 8 bases; unmatched junction bases: 7. The V gene's germline CDR1 is SGHDT and CDR2 YYEEEE. CDR3 length equals 13 residues. The CDR3 sequence: CASRPDRGGGYTF. CDR3 nucleotide sequence: TGTGCCAGCAGACCTGACAGGGGGGGAGGCTACACCTTC.

Only a few counts were recorded for this clonotype. This chain uses TRBV6-2 or TRBV6-3 with TRBJ1-2; TRBD1 matches 7 bases. Germline CDR1 is MNHEY and CDR2 is SVGEGT. Trimming cost V 11 bases and J 6 bases; bases outside gene matches: 12. The CDR3 covers 13 residues. The CDR3 DNA is TGTGCCGTAAGGGACAGTGGAGGTGATGGCTACACCTTC. This translates into CAVRDSGGDGYTF.

This clonotype was recorded a few times. The chain joins TRBV27 to TRBJ2-3, with 9 nucleotides matching TRBD2. With 5 bases clipped from V and 6 bases from J, the junction kept 9 bases outside the gene matches. The germline V gene encodes CDR1 MNHEY and CDR2 SMNVEV (reference sequence). The CDR3 extends over 15 amino acids. CDR3 loop: CASSKSSGARDTQYF. The CDR3 DNA is TGTGCCAGCAGTAAATCTAGCGGGGCCCGGGATACGCAGTATTTT.

The rearrangement uses TRBV7-9 and TRBJ1-1, with unresolved D. V lost 2 bases, J lost 1 base, and 5 bases lay in between. CDR3 size: 13 residues. Germline V CDR1 and CDR2: SEHNR, FQNEAQ (reference sequence). DNA of the CDR3: TGTGCCAGCAGCTTAAACACGAACACTGAAGCTTTCTTT. It specifies CASSLNTNTEAFF.